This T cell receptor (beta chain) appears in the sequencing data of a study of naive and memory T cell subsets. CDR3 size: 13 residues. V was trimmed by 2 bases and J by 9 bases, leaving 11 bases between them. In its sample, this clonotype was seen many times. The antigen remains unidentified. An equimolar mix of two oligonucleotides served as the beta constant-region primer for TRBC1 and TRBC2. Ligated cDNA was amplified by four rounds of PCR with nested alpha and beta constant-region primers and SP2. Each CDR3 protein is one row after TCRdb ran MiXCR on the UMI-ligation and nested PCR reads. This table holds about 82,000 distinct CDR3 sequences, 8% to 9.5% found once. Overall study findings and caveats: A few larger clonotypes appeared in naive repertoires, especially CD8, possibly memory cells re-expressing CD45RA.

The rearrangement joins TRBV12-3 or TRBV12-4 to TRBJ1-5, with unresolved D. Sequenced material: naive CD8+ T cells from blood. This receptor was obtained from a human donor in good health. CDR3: CASSLSPGRPQHF. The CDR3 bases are TGTGCCAGCAGTTTATCTCCGGGCCGGCCCCAGCATTTT.